Detailed here is one T cell receptor (beta chain). As yet, its antigen is unknown. The data stem from a study of shared clonotypes between healthy human individuals. Turning to the study itself: The cohort comprised a couple of women and a few men. Their ages spanned 18 to 49 years.

Germline V gene sequence: CDR1 SEHNR, CDR2 FQNEAQ (reference sequence). V trimming: 4 bases; J trimming: 5 bases; junction bases outside the gene matches: 7. The CDR3 is 15 residues long. Whole-study findings and limits: The genetic and exposure-history diversity represented was limited by few donors. Non-shared clonotypes were found to have lower generation probabilities than the clonotypes that were shared by all four of the sorted-subset donors.

The table came from immunoSEQ multiplex PCR; TCRdb's copy has only in-frame clones and leaves some out. The data show under 600,000 clones, more than 95% seen once. Terminally differentiated effector memory CD45RA+ cells were excluded by CCR7 positive selection of CD45RO-negative cells. The receptor comes from a man between 25 and 39 years old in good health. Sequenced input: naive CD8+ T cells sorted from blood. V is TRBV7-9 and J is TRBJ2-2; the match to TRBD1 covers 7 bases. CDR3 sequence: CASSSTQQGTGELFF. The CDR3 DNA follows: TGTGCCAGCAGCTCTACACAACAGGGGACCGGGGAGCTGTTTTTT.